This TCR beta chain comes out of a study of blood T cell repertoires in COVID-19. This CDR3 is built from 17 residues. Trimming removed 0 bases from V and 0 bases from J, with 10 bases in between. Looked up from germline, CDR1 is SGDLS and CDR2 is YYNGEE. The data were produced by immunoSEQ multiplex PCR, yet TCRdb's version contains in-frame clones alone and is incomplete. The sample includes 77,000 or so clones, roughly 76% seen only once; the top ten take around 28%. This TCR was sampled from a woman aged 80 or over with active or convalescent COVID-19. J is TRBJ2-6 and V is TRBV9, with D perhaps matching TRBD1 (6 bases). The specimen sequenced was peripheral blood. CDR3 in amino acids: CASSVETGRSGANVLTF. In DNA form, the CDR3 reads TGTGCCAGCAGCGTAGAGACAGGCCGCTCTGGGGCCAACGTCCTGACTTTC.